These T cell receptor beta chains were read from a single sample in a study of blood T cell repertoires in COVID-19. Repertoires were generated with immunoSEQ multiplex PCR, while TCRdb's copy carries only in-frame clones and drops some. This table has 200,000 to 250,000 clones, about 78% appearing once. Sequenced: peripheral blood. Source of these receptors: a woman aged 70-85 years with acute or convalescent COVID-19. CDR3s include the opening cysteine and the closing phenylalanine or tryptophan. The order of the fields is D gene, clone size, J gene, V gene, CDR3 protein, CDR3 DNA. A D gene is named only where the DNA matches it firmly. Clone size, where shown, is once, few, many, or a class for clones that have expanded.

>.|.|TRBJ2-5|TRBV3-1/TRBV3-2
CASSQAGETQYF
TGTGCCAGCAGCCAAGCAGGGGAGACCCAGTACTTC
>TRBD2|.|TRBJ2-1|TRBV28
CASSSRTSERAGEQFF
TGTGCCAGCAGTTCGAGGACTAGCGAGAGAGCGGGAGAGCAGTTCTTC
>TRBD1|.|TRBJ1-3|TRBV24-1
CATSDPGQDSGNTIYF
TGTGCCACCAGTGATCCGGGACAGGACTCTGGAAACACCATATATTTT
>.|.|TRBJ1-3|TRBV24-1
CATSDPIQAGNTIYF
TGTGCCACCAGTGACCCTATCCAGGCTGGAAACACCATATATTTT
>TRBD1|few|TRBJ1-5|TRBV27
CASSFRGQGNQPQHF
TGTGCCAGCAGTTTCCGCGGACAGGGTAATCAGCCCCAGCATTTT
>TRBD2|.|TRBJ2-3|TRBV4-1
CASSQEGAGTSGIDTQYF
TGCGCCAGCAGCCAAGAGGGGGCCGGAACTAGCGGGATCGATACGCAGTATTTT
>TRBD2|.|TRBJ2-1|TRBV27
CASSLYLAGRNEQFF
TGTGCCAGCAGTTTATATCTAGCGGGACGGAATGAGCAGTTCTTC
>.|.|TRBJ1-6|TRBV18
CASSRAGGRSPLHF
TGTGCCAGCTCACGAGCGGGGGGCCGTTCACCCCTCCACTTT
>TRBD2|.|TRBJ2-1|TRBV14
CASSQGSIKGTSGLIDEQFF
TGTGCCAGCAGCCAAGGGTCTATTAAGGGGACTAGCGGGTTAATCGATGAGCAGTTCTTC
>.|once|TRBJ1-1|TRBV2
CASSVGGFNRAMNTEAFF
TGTGCCAGCAGTGTAGGGGGATTCAACAGGGCCATGAACACTGAAGCTTTCTTT
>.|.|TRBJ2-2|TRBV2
CASSEDRVNTGELFF
TGTGCCAGCAGTGAAGACAGGGTGAACACCGGGGAGCTGTTTTTT
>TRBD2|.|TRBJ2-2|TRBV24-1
CATSDSSGRGRTGELFF
TGTGCCACCAGTGATTCCAGCGGGAGGGGCCGAACCGGGGAGCTGTTTTTT
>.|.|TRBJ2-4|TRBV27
CASSSRTLAKNIQYF
TGTGCCAGCAGTTCTCGGACTCTAGCCAAAAACATTCAGTACTTC
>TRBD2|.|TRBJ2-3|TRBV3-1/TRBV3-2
CASSPLSSSGSSTDTQYF
TGTGCCAGCAGCCCCCTCTCCTCTAGCGGGTCTAGCACAGATACGCAGTATTTT
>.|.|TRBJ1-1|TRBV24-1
CATSDYDKAEAFF
TGTGCCACCAGTGATTACGACAAAGCTGAAGCTTTCTTT
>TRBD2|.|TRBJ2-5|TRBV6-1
CASSEGGGLAEETQYF
TGTGCCAGCAGTGAAGGGGGGGGACTAGCCGAAGAGACCCAGTACTTC
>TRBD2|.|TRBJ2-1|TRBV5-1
CASSLSGLVFGNEQFF
TGCGCCAGCAGTCTATCGGGACTAGTCTTCGGCAATGAGCAGTTCTTC
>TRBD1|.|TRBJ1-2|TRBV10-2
CASSWGTGGNGYTF
TGCGCCAGCAGCTGGGGGACAGGGGGCAATGGCTACACCTTC
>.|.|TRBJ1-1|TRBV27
CASSWEVTEAFF
TGTGCCAGCAGTTGGGAGGTCACTGAAGCTTTCTTT
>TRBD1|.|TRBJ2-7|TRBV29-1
CSARDRSYEQYF
TGCAGCGCCCGGGACAGGAGCTACGAGCAGTACTTC
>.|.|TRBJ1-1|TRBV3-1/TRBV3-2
CASSPIAVLMNTEAFF
TGTGCCAGCAGCCCCATCGCGGTCCTTATGAACACTGAAGCTTTCTTT
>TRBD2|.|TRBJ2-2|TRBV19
CASIRTGGPGTGELFF
TGTGCCAGTATTCGCACGGGAGGGCCCGGCACCGGGGAGCTGTTTTTT
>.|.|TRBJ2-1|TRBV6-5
CATAGTPAYNEQFF
TGTGCCACCGCGGGGACGCCGGCCTACAATGAGCAGTTCTTC
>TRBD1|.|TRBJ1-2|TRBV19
CASTGQGYGYGYTF
TGTGCCAGCACGGGACAGGGATACGGCTATGGCTACACCTTC
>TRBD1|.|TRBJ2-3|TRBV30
CAWQQGAEPFTDTQYF
TGTGCCTGGCAACAGGGGGCAGAACCCTTCACAGATACGCAGTATTTT
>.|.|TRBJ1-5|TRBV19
CASSIDREGYSNQPQHF
TGTGCCAGTAGTATAGATCGGGAGGGATATAGCAATCAGCCCCAGCATTTT
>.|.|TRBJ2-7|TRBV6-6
CASSLTGSETYEQYF
TGTGCCAGCAGCCTAACGGGGTCGGAGACCTACGAGCAGTACTTC
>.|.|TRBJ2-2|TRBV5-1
CASSLGGTSNTGELFF
TGCGCCAGCAGCTTGGGGGGCACCTCGAACACCGGGGAGCTGTTTTTT
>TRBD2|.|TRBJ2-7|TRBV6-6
CASSYLVAGTGEQYF
TGTGCCAGCAGTTACTTAGTAGCGGGAACTGGCGAGCAGTACTTC
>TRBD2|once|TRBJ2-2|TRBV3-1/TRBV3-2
CASSLAAGVYTGELFF
TGTGCCAGCAGCCTCGCAGCGGGAGTTTACACCGGGGAGCTGTTTTTT
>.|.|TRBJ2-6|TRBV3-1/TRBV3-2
CASKGGPGANVLTF
TGTGCCAGCAAAGGCGGTCCTGGGGCCAACGTCCTGACTTTC
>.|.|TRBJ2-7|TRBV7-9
CASNLQGISYEQYF
TGTGCCAGCAACCTCCAGGGTATCTCCTACGAGCAGTACTTC
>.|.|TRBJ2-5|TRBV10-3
CAISGGAQETQYF
TGTGCCATCAGTGGTGGGGCCCAAGAGACCCAGTACTTC
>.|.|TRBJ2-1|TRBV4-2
CASSQVPTYNEQFF
TGTGCCAGCAGCCAAGTTCCAACCTACAATGAGCAGTTCTTC
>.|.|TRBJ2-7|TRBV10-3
CAISNQGNEQYF
TGTGCCATCAGTAATCAGGGGAATGAGCAGTACTTC
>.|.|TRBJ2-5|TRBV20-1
CSAPTGETQYF
TGCAGTGCTCCCACGGGGGAGACCCAGTACTTC
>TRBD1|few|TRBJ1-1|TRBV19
CASTGQFNTEAFF
TGTGCCAGTACGGGACAGTTCAACACTGAAGCTTTCTTT
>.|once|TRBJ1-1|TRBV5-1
CASSSDRSNTEAFF
TGCGCCAGCAGCTCTGACAGATCGAACACTGAAGCTTTCTTT
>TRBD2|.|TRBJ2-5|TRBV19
CASRASGSETQYF
TGTGCCAGTAGGGCTAGCGGGAGTGAGACCCAGTACTTC
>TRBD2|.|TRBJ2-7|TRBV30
CAWGDYDEQYF
TGTGCCTGGGGGGACTACGACGAGCAGTACTTC
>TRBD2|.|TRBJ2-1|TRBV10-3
CAISEVAGGTYNEQFF
TGTGCCATCAGTGAGGTAGCGGGAGGAACGTACAATGAGCAGTTCTTC
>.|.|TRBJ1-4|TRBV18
CASSPATGSPHEKLFF
TGTGCCAGCTCACCAGCAACAGGGAGCCCCCATGAAAAACTGTTTTTT
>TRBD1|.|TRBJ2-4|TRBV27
CASSGTGFNIQYF
TGTGCCAGCAGCGGGACAGGGTTTAACATTCAGTACTTC
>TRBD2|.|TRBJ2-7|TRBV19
CASTRDGGLAGVGEQYF
TGTGCCAGTACGCGGGACGGAGGACTAGCGGGAGTTGGTGAGCAGTACTTC
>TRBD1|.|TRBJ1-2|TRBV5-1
CASRASQGADGYTF
TGCGCCAGCAGGGCGAGTCAGGGGGCGGATGGCTACACCTTC
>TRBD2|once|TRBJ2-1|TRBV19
CASSYGGSSYNEQFF
TGTGCCAGTAGTTATGGCGGGAGCTCCTACAATGAGCAGTTCTTC
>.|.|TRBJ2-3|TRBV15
CATSRGGKDTDTQYF
TGTGCCACCAGCAGAGGAGGGAAGGACACAGATACGCAGTATTTT
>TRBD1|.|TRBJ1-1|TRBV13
CASSIGDRRSNEAFF
TGTGCCAGCAGCATTGGGGACAGGCGATCCAATGAAGCTTTCTTT